This TCR beta chain was found in a study of blood T cell repertoires in COVID-19. At the level of the study: The samples span acute and convalescent COVID-19 from the United States, Italy and Spain.

Living in 20 to 30 US areas, the participants were between roughly 18 and 90 years of age. The recovered donors of Cohort 3 showed two negative PCRs, clearance, or symptom resolution. TCRdb's copy holds only in-frame clones and misses some; the assay was immunoSEQ multiplex PCR. There are hundreds of thousands of clones in the sample; about nine tenths occur only once, and approximately 1.9% lies in the top ten. This clone was observed a few times. CDR1 and CDR2 from the germline V gene are SGHTA and FQGNSA. This CDR3 comprises 15 residues. The junction had 2 bases not matched to a gene; V was cut back by 2 bases and J by 1 base.

This receptor was taken from a woman between 18 and 29 years old who had recovered from COVID-19. Sequencing was carried out using PBMCs or T cells enriched from blood (not recorded which). V gene TRBV7-2 combines with J gene TRBJ1-5; 7 nucleotides agree with TRBD1. The CDR3 loop reads CASSLRGQSNQPQHF. As DNA, the CDR3 is TGTGCCAGCAGCTTAAGGGGGCAGAGCAATCAGCCCCAGCATTTT.